The next 20 T cell receptor beta chains were all read from a single sample in a study of shared clonotypes between healthy human individuals. Sequencing was performed with immunoSEQ multiplex PCR; in TCRdb, only in-frame clones are kept and a portion is missing. The table shows roughly 700,000 clones, with under 80% occurring only once. The sequencing sample was made of memory CD4+ T cells sorted from blood. Sample subset: CD45RA-negative fraction. The receptors were sampled from a woman aged 30 to 39 in good health.

This clone has only one observation. This chain links TRBV2 with TRBJ2-7, with D perhaps TRBD1 (6 bases). This CDR3 spans 12 amino acids. V lost 8 bases to trimming and J lost 4 bases, with 12 bases between them. Germline lookup yields CDR1 SNHLY and CDR2 FYNNEI. The CDR3 region has the DNA TGTGCCAGCCGTCCAACAGGGTACGAGCAGTACTTC. Its protein product is CASRPTGYEQYF.

The genes are TRBV7-3 and TRBJ2-5; 11 bases line up with TRBD2. CDR3 length: 18 residues. The V gene end was trimmed by 1 base and the J gene end by 4 bases; junction bases not matched to a gene: 11. Per germline, CDR1 SGHTA and CDR2 FQGTGA. CDR3 nucleotides: TGTGCCAGCAGCTTAAACCCGACTAGCGGGAACTTGGGAGAGACCCAGTACTTC. Translation gives CASSLNPTSGNLGETQYF.

This clone was counted only a few times. DNA for the CDR3: TGTGCCAGCAGTACCCAGGGACTCACAAGCTCCTACGAGCAGTACTTC. Translated: CASSTQGLTSSYEQYF. V and J are TRBV28 and TRBJ2-7; possible D gene TRBD2, 6 bases. Germline values: CDR1 MDHEN, CDR2 SYDVKM. The CDR3 loop spans 16 amino acids. The V and J ends lost 5 bases and 0 bases respectively, with 17 bases between them.

The chain couples TRBV5-4 to TRBJ1-4; the D is unclear. Germline V gives CDR1 SGHNT, CDR2 YYREEE (reference sequence). CDR3 length equals 14 residues. The V gene lost 1 base and the J gene lost 4 bases, with 8 bases spanning the gap. DNA for the CDR3: TGTGCCAGCAGCTTGCGACCTCATAATGAAAAACTGTTTTTT. Residues: CASSLRPHNEKLFF. The full variable domain, in which reference TRBV5-4 and TRBJ1-4 provide the parts outside the CDR3, is ETGVTQSPTHLIKTRGQQVTLRCSSQSGHNTVSWYQQALGQGPQFIFQYYREEENGRGNFPPRFSGLQFPNYSSELNVNALELDDSALYLCASSLRPHNEKLFFGSGTQLSVL.

Details on this clone: The sample holds other DNA sequences that translate to the same CDR3. This chain links TRBV19 with TRBJ1-1; D remains ambiguous. Germline V gene lookup returns CDR1 LNHDA and CDR2 SQIVND (reference sequence). The CDR3 has 13 residues. The germline V and J ends were trimmed by 3 bases and 1 base, with 6 bases remaining between them. CDR3 residues: CASSIFGNTEAFF. Here the CDR3 DNA reads TGTGCCAGTAGTATCTTCGGGAACACTGAAGCTTTCTTT. Drawing the rest from reference TRBV19 and TRBJ1-1, the complete variable domain is DGGITQSPKYLFRKEGQNVTLSCEQNLNHDAMYWYRQDPGQGLRLIYYSQIVNDFQKGDIAEGYSVSREKKESFPLTVTSAQKNPTAFYLCASSIFGNTEAFFGQGTRLTVV.

V usage is TRBV6-6 and J usage is TRBJ1-1; TRBD1 matches at 8 bases. The CDR3 loop spans 15 amino acids. The J segment lost 1 base and the V segment lost 6 bases, leaving 7 bases of the junction unmatched. CDR1 and CDR2 from the germline V gene are MNHNY and SVGAGI (reference sequence). The CDR3 sequence: CASSYGDRKNTEAFF. The CDR3, as DNA: TGTGCCAGCAGCTACGGGGACAGGAAGAACACTGAAGCTTTCTTT.

Comments on this clone: Other DNA sequences in the sample encode the same CDR3. V and J are TRBV7-9 and TRBJ2-7; no clear D gene. The CDR3 is 15 amino acids. V lost 2 bases and J lost 3, with 14 bases in between. In germline, CDR1 is SEHNR, CDR2 FQNEAQ (reference sequence). The CDR3 here is CASSLTRVGVYEQYF. The CDR3 nucleotides read TGTGCCAGCAGCTTAACACGCGTTGGGGTCTACGAGCAGTACTTC.

The rearrangement joins TRBV25-1 to TRBJ2-5, with 7 bases aligning to TRBD2. The CDR3 spans 16 residues. CDR1 and CDR2 from the germline V gene are MGHDK and SYGVNS. V lost 6 bases to trimming and J lost 1 base; unmatched junction nucleotides: 11. The CDR3 DNA follows: TGTGCCAGCAGGGCCGGGGTAGCGGGCATCCAAGAGACCCAGTACTTC. It specifies CASRAGVAGIQETQYF.

This clone showed up many times. The J gene is TRBJ1-1, the V gene TRBV5-1, with a weak D call TRBD1 (5 bases). The V and J ends lost 5 bases and 1 base respectively, with 9 bases between them. This CDR3 region has 13 residues. The germline CDR1 and CDR2 sequences are SGHRS and YFSETQ. CDR3 nucleotides: TGCGCCAGCAGGACAGAAAGGAACACTGAAGCTTTCTTT. Protein sequence: CASRTERNTEAFF.

This chain joins TRBV5-4 and TRBJ2-2; D gene uncertain. Germline V gene data show CDR1 as SGHNT and CDR2 as YYREEE (reference sequence). V was clipped by 4 bases and J by 6 bases, with 10 bases between them. The CDR3 consists of 13 residues. CDR3 in DNA: TGTGCCAGCAGCGGGTACGTGGCCGGGGAGCTGTTTTTT. This sequence encodes CASSGYVAGELFF.

This clone came up many times. V gene TRBV5-4 combines with J gene TRBJ2-7; D is perhaps TRBD1 or TRBD2 (5 bases each). The CDR3 is made up of 16 amino acids. CDR1 SGHNT and CDR2 YYREEE come from the germline V gene (reference sequence). The V end was cut by 4 bases, the J end by 1 base, with 18 bases between. CDR3 in DNA: TGTGCCAGCAGCCGAGGGTTAGGGACGCAATCCTACGAGCAGTACTTC. Its protein product is CASSRGLGTQSYEQYF.

This clone was seen a few times. A much larger clone lies a single base off, so this may be a read error. The same CDR3 can be traced to other DNA sequences in this sample. The chain couples TRBV5-1 to TRBJ2-3, with D unclear. Per germline, CDR1 SGHRS and CDR2 YFSETQ. This CDR3 spans 13 amino acids. The V and J ends lost 0 bases and 1 base respectively, with 3 bases between them. Here the CDR3 DNA reads TGCGCCAGCAGCTTGGGAGGCACAGATACGCAGTATTTT. This translates into CASSLGGTDTQYF.

This clone appeared many times. This sequence joins TRBV5-1 and TRBJ2-3; 9 bases align to TRBD1. The junction had 4 bases not matched to a gene; V was cut back by 0 bases and J by 2 bases. Per the germline V gene, CDR1 is SGHRS and CDR2 is YFSETQ. The CDR3 has 16 amino acids. The CDR3 is CASSLEDRGDTDTQYF. The CDR3 DNA sequence: TGCGCCAGCAGCTTGGAGGACAGGGGCGACACAGATACGCAGTATTTT.

This clone was found many times. Mismatch with germline at one junction end may stem from a read error. The rearrangement joins TRBV5-1 to TRBJ2-5; D is unresolved. The CDR3 extends over 14 amino acids. Germline loops: CDR1 SGHRS, CDR2 YFSETQ. Here the CDR3 DNA reads TGCGCCAGCAGCTTATCCGTTCACCAGGAGACCCAGTACTTC. It specifies CASSLSVHQETQYF.

This clone turned up a few times. V is TRBV5-1 and J is TRBJ2-7; possibly TRBD1 for D (6 bases). The V end lost 4 bases, the J end lost 0 bases, and 14 bases lay between the germline ends. This CDR3 has 15 residues. Germline CDR1 is SGHRS and CDR2 is YFSETQ. CDR3 in amino acids: CASSVDRSVSYEQYF. DNA for the CDR3: TGCGCCAGCAGCGTGGACAGATCGGTCTCCTACGAGCAGTACTTC.

The chain carries TRBV7-6 and TRBJ2-1, with D perhaps matching TRBD1 or TRBD2 (5 bases each). The CDR3 has 19 residues. Trimming removed 2 bases at V and 6 bases at J, with 26 bases between. Germline CDR1 and CDR2: SGHVS and FNYEAQ. The CDR3 coding sequence is TGTGCCAGCAGCTTATCCCTCAGAGTCACTAGGGGTCCCCCCAATGAGCAGTTCTTC. Encoded protein: CASSLSLRVTRGPPNEQFF.

J is TRBJ2-3 and V is TRBV2, with 10 nucleotides matching TRBD1. V lost 7 bases, J lost 5 bases, and 3 bases stayed unmatched. CDR3 length: 13 residues. Germline CDR1 reads SNHLY; CDR2 reads FYNNEI. The CDR3 here is CASTGQGVDTQYF. In DNA, the CDR3 is TGTGCCAGCACAGGACAGGGGGTAGATACGCAGTATTTT. Complete variable domain (other parts from reference TRBV2 and TRBJ2-3): EPEVTQTPSHQVTQMGQEVILRCVPISNHLYFYWYRQILGQKVEFLVSFYNNEISEKSEIFDDQFSVERPDGSNFTLKIRSTKLEDSAMYFCASTGQGVDTQYFGPGTRLTVL.

Comments on this clone: Other DNA sequences in the same sample also yield this CDR3. The J gene is TRBJ1-2, the V gene TRBV7-9, with no clear D. Trimming removed 5 bases at V and 5 bases at J, with 9 bases between. The germline V gene has CDR1 SEHNR and CDR2 FQNEAQ (reference sequence). The CDR3 extends over 12 amino acids. The CDR3 reads CASSLNNYGYTF. The CDR3 DNA reads as TGTGCCAGCAGCCTGAATAATTATGGCTACACCTTC.

The chain joins TRBV6-5 to TRBJ2-3, with no clear D. This CDR3 is 16 amino acids long. V was cut by 4 bases and J by 3 bases, with 17 bases left in between. Germline CDR1 MNHEY, CDR2 SVGAGI. CDR3 amino acids: CASSWSSLITTDTQYF. CDR3 in DNA: TGTGCCAGCAGTTGGTCTTCCCTCATCACTACAGATACGCAGTATTTT.

The V and J genes are TRBV19 and TRBJ2-5, with TRBD1 matching 7 bases. V lost 4 bases to trimming and J lost 6 bases; unmatched junction nucleotides: 8. Germline V gene sequence: CDR1 LNHDA, CDR2 SQIVND (reference sequence). This CDR3 contains 14 residues. CDR3 coding DNA: TGTGCCAGTAGTACCCTACAGGGGCGGAAGACCCAGTACTTC. Encoded protein: CASSTLQGRKTQYF.